These 5 T cell receptor beta chains were sequenced from one sample in a study of T-cell memory formation after mild COVID-19. MiXCR was run by TCRdb on the 5' RACE reads, yielding one entry per CDR3 protein. The sample lists more than 100,000 distinct CDR3 sequences, approximately 5.9% seen once, with 2% to 2.5% in the top ten. Input material: PBMCs or a T cell subset sorted from them (not recorded which). These receptor sequences come from an adult woman who had mild COVID-19 (a few samples of this study predate the infection). Cell type and time point are not known.

In its sample, this clonotype was seen many times. V is TRBV7-6 and J is TRBJ2-7; D might be TRBD1 or TRBD2, each matching 5 bases. This CDR3 contains 15 residues. Trimming shortened V by 5 bases and J by 6 bases, and 20 bases separated the two germline ends. The V gene's germline CDR1 is SGHVS and CDR2 FNYEAQ. In DNA form, the CDR3 reads TGTGCCAGCAGCCCTCTGGGACGGACCGCCCTCGAGCAGTACTTC. Its translation: CASSPLGRTALEQYF.

The chain recombines TRBV7-2 with TRBJ2-5; 10 positions agree with TRBD2. The CDR3 is made up of 18 amino acids. CDR1 and CDR2 from the germline V gene are SGHTA and FQGNSA. V lost 3 bases to trimming and J lost 2 bases; unmatched junction nucleotides: 12. CDR3 nucleotide sequence: TGTGCCAGCAGCTTGAAGTTTTGGACTAGCGGTTCTCAAGAGACCCAGTACTTC. It translates to CASSLKFWTSGSQETQYF. The whole variable domain, filled in from reference TRBV7-2 and TRBJ2-5, reads GAGVSQSPSNKVTEKGKDVELRCDPISGHTALYWYRQSLGQGLEFLIYFQGNSAPDKSGLPSDRFSAERTGGSVSTLTIQRTQQEDSAVYLCASSLKFWTSGSQETQYFGPGTRLLVL.

The chain employs TRBV16 and TRBJ1-6; 7 nucleotides match TRBD1. CDR1 and CDR2 (germline): KGHSY, FQNENV. The CDR3 sequence is 15 residues long. J lost 9 bases, V lost 1 base, and 6 bases had no gene match. In DNA form, the CDR3 reads TGTGCCAGCAGCCAATTCGAGAGGGGGCGTTCACCCCTCCACTTT. Protein: CASSQFERGRSPLHF. Full variable domain (rest looked up from reference TRBV16 and TRBJ1-6): GEEVAQTPKHLVRGEGQKAKLYCAPIKGHSYVFWYQQVLKNEFKFLISFQNENVFDETGMPKERFSAKCLPNSPCSLEIQATKLEDSAVYFCASSQFERGRSPLHFGNGTRLTVT.

Only a few counts were recorded for this clonotype. This CDR3 reads CASRAGRLLYGYTF. DNA for the CDR3: TGTGCCAGCCGGGCGGGCAGACTACTCTATGGCTACACCTTC. This chain links TRBV21-1 with TRBJ1-2. TRBV21-1 is noted as a pseudogene. The CDR3 is made up of 14 amino acids.

This clonotype appeared a few times. This chain connects TRBV21-1 to TRBJ2-7; TRBD1 reflects the table's D call only, with no check against the DNA. TRBV21-1 is noted as a pseudogene. The CDR3 runs 17 residues. The CDR3 reads CASSSPWARTGPYEQYF. As DNA, the CDR3 is TGTGCCAGCAGCTCCCCATGGGCGCGGACAGGGCCCTACGAGCAGTACTTC.